The 28 T cell receptor beta chains below were found in one sample sequenced in a study of siplizumab effects on memory and regulatory T cells. Libraries were prepared by immunoSEQ multiplex PCR; TCRdb keeps only in-frame clonotypes and omits some of them. The profile covers 70,000 to 90,000 clones, with around 89% appearing a single time and around 16% taken by the ten largest. The source material was CD4+ T cells sorted from blood. The receptor source for this set is a human donor in good health.

The rearrangement joins TRBV19 to TRBJ1-5; D remains unclear. Germline V gives CDR1 LNHDA, CDR2 SQIVND (reference sequence). V was shortened by 2 bases and J by 4 bases, with 3 bases between the two germline ends. The CDR3 sequence is 12 residues long. In nucleotides, the CDR3 is TGTGCCAGTAGTATAACGAATCAGCCCCAGCATTTT. It yields the protein CASSITNQPQHF.

The chain recombines TRBV21-1 with TRBJ2-4. TRBV21-1 corresponds to a pseudogene. This CDR3 has 16 residues. The CDR3 protein is CASSNLRDKDGDIQYF. The CDR3 nucleotides read TGTGCCAGCAGCAATCTACGAGACAAGGATGGGGACATTCAGTACTTC.

The chain links TRBV6-5 to TRBJ2-2; D gene uncertain. This CDR3 spans 13 amino acids. V lost 2 bases and J 2 bases, leaving 3 bases between the germline ends. Germline V lookup: CDR1 MNHEY, CDR2 SVGAGI. In nucleotides, the CDR3 is TGTGCCAGCAGTTACCCCAACACCGGGGAGCTGTTTTTT. Translation: CASSYPNTGELFF.

This rearrangement joins TRBV11-3 to TRBJ2-2; 12 positions agree with TRBD1. The CDR3 has 16 amino acids. Germline V gives CDR1 SGHNT, CDR2 YENEEA. V was clipped by 5 bases and J by 7 bases; unmatched bases: 8. In nucleotides, the CDR3 is TGTGCCAGCAGCCACTCCGGGACAGGGGGCGGCGGGGAGCTGTTTTTT. Amino acid sequence: CASSHSGTGGGGELFF.

The V gene is TRBV28, the J gene TRBJ2-5, with 7 bases that match TRBD2. The germline V gene encodes CDR1 MDHEN and CDR2 SYDVKM. CDR3 length: 13 residues. With V trimmed by 8 bases and J by 5 bases, 8 bases remained unmatched. The DNA for the CDR3 is TGTGCCAGCTATTTTGCGGGAGACGAGACCCAGTACTTC. This translates into CASYFAGDETQYF.

The rearrangement links TRBV7-8 to TRBJ2-7, with D possibly TRBD1 on 5 matching bases. The CDR3 covers 13 residues. In germline, CDR1 is SGHVS, CDR2 FQNEAQ. V lost 5 bases to trimming and J lost 2 bases, with 10 bases between them. The CDR3 bases are TGTGCCAGCAGCCTTGACAGAGCCTACGAGCAGTACTTC. The encoded protein is CASSLDRAYEQYF.

The chain carries TRBV6-4 and TRBJ2-5, with 8 bases lining up with TRBD2. Trimming took 0 bases from V and 5 from J; bases not matched to a gene: 23. This CDR3 contains 21 residues. The germline CDR1 and CDR2 sequences are MRHNA and SNTAGT. DNA for the CDR3: TGTGCCAGCAGTGACTCTTATTGGAGGGGGACTAGGTCGAGGGACACGGAGACCCAGTACTTC. Translating gives CASSDSYWRGTRSRDTETQYF.

The chain uses TRBV10-3 and TRBJ2-1; D unclear. Germline loops: CDR1 ENHRY, CDR2 SYGVKD. The CDR3 covers 11 residues. Deletions cut 4 bases from V and 8 bases from J, with 6 bases between. CDR3: CAISGFDEQFF. As DNA, the CDR3 is TGTGCCATCAGTGGGTTTGATGAGCAGTTCTTC.

J is TRBJ1-2 and V is TRBV7-2; D gene uncertain. The CDR3 sequence is 15 residues long. V was clipped by 1 base and J by 1 base, with 10 bases between them. Germline values: CDR1 SGHTA, CDR2 FQGNSA. The CDR3 protein is CASSLGFGVNYGYTF. The CDR3 DNA reads TGTGCCAGCAGCTTAGGGTTTGGGGTTAACTATGGCTACACCTTC.

The chain joins TRBV30 to TRBJ1-5; D call uncertain. The CDR3 is made up of 13 amino acids. CDR1 GTSNPN and CDR2 SVGIG come from the germline V gene (reference sequence). V dropped 2 bases and J dropped 2 bases, with 7 bases sitting between them. CDR3 nucleotide sequence: TGTGCCTGGAGTTGGCGACGCAATCAGCCCCAGCATTTT. Its protein product is CAWSWRRNQPQHF.

V is TRBV30 and J is TRBJ2-1, with TRBD2 identical over 9 bases. The CDR3 contains 14 residues. The germline CDR1 and CDR2 sequences are GTSNPN and SVGIG (reference sequence). CDR3 residues: CACGRARSYNEQFF. DNA of the CDR3: TGTGCGTGCGGGAGGGCCAGGTCCTACAATGAGCAGTTCTTC.

This clone occurred once. The rearrangement links TRBV27 to TRBJ1-1; no clear D gene. The length of the CDR3 is 13 residues. Germline V gene lookup returns CDR1 MNHEY and CDR2 SMNVEV (reference sequence). V lost 4 bases and J lost 6, with 12 bases in between. For the CDR3, the DNA is TGTGCCAGCAGTTATACCGGGCGGTCTGAAGCTTTCTTT. Protein: CASSYTGRSEAFF.

V is TRBV18 and J is TRBJ1-2; D might be TRBD1 (5 bases). The germline gives CDR1 KGHSH, CDR2 LQKENI. The CDR3 contains 13 residues. With 1 base removed from V and 5 bases from J, the gap between germline ends came to 8 bases. The CDR3 protein is CASSPRQKYGYTF. In nucleotides, the CDR3 is TGTGCCAGCTCACCACGACAGAAGTATGGCTACACCTTC.

V usage is TRBV5-1 and J usage is TRBJ1-2; 8 bases are shared with TRBD1. This CDR3 comprises 14 residues. The V and J ends lost 4 bases and 7 bases, in that order; junction bases with no gene match: 9. Germline loops: CDR1 SGHRS, CDR2 YFSETQ. Here the CDR3 reads CASSPQRTGIGYTF. The CDR3 bases are TGCGCCAGCAGCCCCCAACGGACAGGGATTGGCTACACCTTC.

V is TRBV7-3 and J is TRBJ2-1; 8 bases agree with TRBD2. The V and J ends lost 2 bases and 4 bases, in that order; junction bases with no gene match: 1. Germline values: CDR1 SGHTA, CDR2 FQGTGA. The CDR3 runs 14 residues. Here the CDR3 reads CASSLGTSYNEQFF. Written as DNA, the CDR3 is TGTGCCAGCAGCTTAGGGACTAGTTACAATGAGCAGTTCTTC.

The chain joins TRBV27 to TRBJ2-7; 8 bases map to TRBD2. Per germline, CDR1 MNHEY and CDR2 SMNVEV (reference sequence). Losses at the gene ends were 8 bases for V and 6 bases for J; bases not matched to a gene: 9. CDR3 length: 13 amino acids. This chain's CDR3 is CASPTGLAFEQYF. CDR3 DNA: TGTGCCAGCCCCACAGGACTAGCTTTCGAGCAGTACTTC.

This sequence joins TRBV5-1 and TRBJ1-4; D unresolved. V was cut by 0 bases and J by 5 bases, with 11 bases left in between. The V gene's germline CDR1 is SGHRS and CDR2 YFSETQ. This CDR3 has 15 residues. CDR3 bases: TGCGCCAGCAGCTTGGCCGTGGGGAAAAATGAAAAACTGTTTTTT. Translating gives CASSLAVGKNEKLFF.

V usage is TRBV7-3 and J usage is TRBJ2-1; 14 nucleotides align to TRBD2. CDR3 length equals 17 residues. V gave up 2 bases and J gave up 10 bases; unmatched junction bases: 10. Germline CDR1 reads SGHTA; CDR2 reads FQGTGA. The CDR3 sequence is CASSLGTSGSGPREQFF. In nucleotides, the CDR3 is TGTGCCAGCAGCTTAGGGACTAGCGGGAGTGGGCCCAGAGAGCAGTTCTTC.

The V and J genes are TRBV6-6 and TRBJ1-2; no clear D. CDR1 is MNHNY, CDR2 SVGAGI, per germline (reference sequence). This CDR3 contains 11 residues. Trimming left V 7 bases short and J 8 bases short, with 11 bases between. The CDR3 spells CASTGVGGYTF. CDR3 in DNA: TGTGCCAGCACTGGTGTCGGAGGCTACACCTTC.

The genes are TRBV19 and TRBJ1-3, with no clear D. The CDR3 spans 15 residues. CDR1 and CDR2 from the germline V gene are LNHDA and SQIVND (reference sequence). Trimming removed 6 bases from V and 3 bases from J, with 15 bases in between. The CDR3 DNA reads TGTGCCAGTAGCCTGGAACCCCGGGATGGAAACACCATATATTTT. This translates into CASSLEPRDGNTIYF.

J is TRBJ1-2 and V is TRBV6-5; D is uncertain. The CDR3 extends over 14 amino acids. In germline, CDR1 is MNHEY, CDR2 SVGAGI. With 2 bases removed from V and 4 bases from J, the gap between germline ends came to 11 bases. In DNA, the CDR3 is TGTGCCAGCAGTTACAAGACCTTGAGCTATGGCTACACCTTC. Its translation: CASSYKTLSYGYTF.

V usage is TRBV28 and J usage is TRBJ2-3, with a tentative D call TRBD1 (5 bases). V was clipped by 4 bases and J by 3 bases, with 14 bases between them. The CDR3 is made up of 15 amino acids. Germline values: CDR1 MDHEN, CDR2 SYDVKM. The CDR3 coding sequence is TGTGCCAGCAGTTCTGGTGGCAGGGCTACAGATACGCAGTATTTT. Amino acid sequence: CASSSGGRATDTQYF. Looking up the rest from reference TRBV28 and TRBJ2-3 gives the full variable domain: DVKVTQSSRYLVKRTGEKVFLECVQDMDHENMFWYRQDPGLGLRLIYFSYDVKMKEKGDIPEGYSVSREKKERFSLILESASTNQTSMYLCASSSGGRATDTQYFGPGTRLTVL.

The chain combines TRBV18 with TRBJ2-7; no reliable D call. Germline V CDR1 and CDR2: KGHSH, LQKENI. The CDR3 consists of 12 residues. Trimming left V 4 bases short and J 2 bases short, with 6 bases between. CDR3: CASSLPPYEQYF. In DNA, the CDR3 is TGTGCCAGCTCACTCCCGCCCTACGAGCAGTACTTC.

This chain connects TRBV7-9 to TRBJ2-5; TRBD2 matches at 8 bases. Per germline, CDR1 SEHNR and CDR2 FQNEAQ (reference sequence). The V gene end was trimmed by 5 bases and the J gene end by 5 bases; junction bases not matched to a gene: 4. This CDR3 region has 13 residues. DNA for the CDR3: TGTGCCAGCAGCCCCCGGGAGGGCGAGACCCAGTACTTC. Its protein product is CASSPREGETQYF.

This chain uses TRBV30 with TRBJ2-3, with TRBD2 matching over 8 bases. CDR3 length equals 12 residues. V lost 1 base and J lost 6; bases outside the gene matches: 0. Per the germline V gene, CDR1 is GTSNPN and CDR2 is SVGIG (reference sequence). The CDR3 loop reads CAWSAGGDTQYF. CDR3 in DNA: TGTGCCTGGAGTGCGGGAGGGGATACGCAGTATTTT.

J is TRBJ1-1 and V is TRBV12-5; a weak D match, TRBD1 (5 bases). The V end lost 4 bases, the J end lost 4 bases, and 10 bases lay between the germline ends. This CDR3 spans 13 amino acids. CDR1 and CDR2 from the germline V gene are LGHNT and FRNRAP. CDR3 coding DNA: TGTGCTAGTGGTTCCAGGGTCGGCACTGAAGCTTTCTTT. Translation gives CASGSRVGTEAFF.

The V call is TRBV7-8, the J call TRBJ2-1, with 7 bases matching TRBD2. V gave up 6 bases and J gave up 8 bases; unmatched junction bases: 13. The CDR3 contains 15 residues. Germline V gene data show CDR1 as SGHVS and CDR2 as FQNEAQ. Here the CDR3 reads CASRIFGRETDEQFF. The CDR3 region has the DNA TGTGCCAGCAGGATTTTTGGGCGGGAGACAGATGAGCAGTTCTTC. Using reference TRBV7-8 and TRBJ2-1 for the parts outside the CDR3, the full variable domain is GAGVSQSPRYKVAKRGQDVALRCDPISGHVSLFWYQQALGQGPEFLTYFQNEAQLDKSGLPSDRFFAERPEGSVSTLKIQRTQQEDSAVYLCASRIFGRETDEQFFGPGTRLTVL.

CDR3 in amino acids: CAWSVGGMVGEQYF. In nucleotides, the CDR3 is TGTGCCTGGAGTGTGGGTGGGATGGTGGGCGAGCAGTACTTC. The V gene is TRBV30, the J gene TRBJ2-7; D is ambiguous. The germline V gene encodes CDR1 GTSNPN and CDR2 SVGIG (reference sequence). CDR3 size: 14 residues. The V end lost 0 bases, the J end lost 6 bases, and 15 bases lay between the germline ends. The entire variable domain, with the rest obtained from reference TRBV30 and TRBJ2-7, is as follows: SQTIHQWPATLVQPVGSPLSLECTVEGTSNPNLYWYRQAAGRGLQLLFYSVGIGQISSEVPQNLSASRPQDRQFILSSKKLLLSDSGFYLCAWSVGGMVGEQYFGPGTRLTVT.